This TCR beta chain was obtained from a study of T cells in Graves' hyperthyroidism and ophthalmopathy. PBMCs were obtained from 10 ml fresh peripheral blood. This clonotype was picked up many times. V lost 4 bases, J lost 3 bases, and 10 bases stayed unmatched. From germline, CDR1 is SGHVS and CDR2 FQNEAQ. The CDR3 totals 17 residues. Regions amplified from RNA transcripts were the TCR beta CDR3 regions. TCR CDR3 underwent first-round RT-PCR with the HTBI primer set. TCRdb passed the multiplex PCR reads through MiXCR, listing each CDR3 protein once. The table records 300,000 to 450,000 distinct CDR3 sequences, 15% to 20% of them present only once.

This sequence joins TRBV7-8 and TRBJ2-7; 12 bases map to TRBD2. The TCR originated in a middle-aged woman with Graves' ophthalmopathy. Sample: blood. The CDR3 loop is CASSSSSTSGSFYEQYF. DNA for the CDR3: TGTGCCAGCAGCTCTAGCTCGACTAGCGGGAGCTTCTACGAGCAGTACTTC.